The next 23 T cell receptor beta chains were all read from a single sample in a study of cytotoxic CD8 clonotypes in ibrutinib-treated CLL. Generated by immunoSEQ multiplex PCR, the TCRdb table keeps only in-frame clones and is missing some. Altogether fewer than 70,000 clones are present, approximately 75% being singletons, with the ten largest covering around 45%. The sample consisted of PBMCs, taken after 12 months of ibrutinib treatment. These TCRs come from a human donor with chronic lymphocytic leukemia.

This clone was seen a single time. The chain carries TRBV7-9 and TRBJ2-5; possibly TRBD1 for D (5 bases). Germline values: CDR1 SEHNR, CDR2 FQNEAQ (reference sequence). This CDR3 comprises 15 residues. V was shortened by 1 base and J by 1 base, with 10 bases between the two germline ends. CDR3 DNA sequence: TGTGCCAGCAGCTTAGTCCGACAGATCCAAGAGACCCAGTACTTC. This sequence encodes CASSLVRQIQETQYF.

This chain links TRBV27 with TRBJ2-7, with 14 bases aligning to TRBD2. CDR3 length: 13 residues. Germline-derived CDR1 and CDR2 are MNHEY and SMNVEV (reference sequence). V lost 6 bases to trimming and J lost 6 bases; unmatched junction nucleotides: 1. The CDR3 reads CASRGLAGVEQYF. The CDR3 coding sequence is TGTGCCAGCAGGGGACTAGCGGGAGTCGAGCAGTACTTC.

This sequence joins TRBV4-1 and TRBJ2-7; D is uncertain. Deletions cut 2 bases from V and 6 bases from J, with 14 bases between. Germline values: CDR1 MGHRA, CDR2 YSYEKL. The length of the CDR3 is 14 residues. In DNA, the CDR3 is TGCGCCAGCAGCCAACAGGACGAACTGGGCGAGCAGTACTTC. Its translation: CASSQQDELGEQYF.

The V call is TRBV18, the J call TRBJ2-1; 14 bases line up with TRBD2. The ends lost 3 bases at V and 9 bases at J; junction bases unmatched: 7. The CDR3 extends over 16 amino acids. The germline V gene encodes CDR1 KGHSH and CDR2 LQKENI. Written as DNA, the CDR3 is TGTGCCAGCTCACCGTTGGGACTAGCGGGAGTTGGTGAGCAGTTCTTC. This gives the protein CASSPLGLAGVGEQFF.

The chain is built from TRBV7-6 and TRBJ2-7, with 8 nucleotides matching TRBD2. This CDR3 has 15 amino acids. Germline V gives CDR1 SGHVS, CDR2 FNYEAQ. Unmatched junction bases numbered 3, after V lost 0 bases and J lost 2 bases. CDR3 in amino acids: CASSLAAGGTYEQYF. CDR3 bases: TGTGCCAGCAGCTTAGCGGCGGGGGGAACCTACGAGCAGTACTTC.

The J gene is TRBJ2-5, the V gene TRBV18; possible D gene TRBD2, 5 bases. This CDR3 has 13 residues. The germline V gene has CDR1 KGHSH and CDR2 LQKENI. The ends were cut back, 6 bases at V and 5 bases at J, with 13 bases in the middle. The CDR3 reads CASSRRQEETQYF. The CDR3 nucleotides read TGTGCCAGCTCCCGGAGGCAGGAGGAGACCCAGTACTTC.

The chain carries TRBV19 and TRBJ1-5, with D possibly TRBD1 on 5 matching bases. The germline V and J ends were trimmed by 6 bases and 0 bases, with 15 bases remaining between them. The germline CDR1 and CDR2 sequences are LNHDA and SQIVND (reference sequence). The CDR3 has 16 residues. Here the CDR3 reads CASSYHQDNSNQPQHF. DNA for the CDR3: TGTGCCAGTAGCTATCACCAGGACAATAGCAATCAGCCCCAGCATTTT.

Here the CDR3 reads CASSMGLAGAFHNEQFF. CDR3 coding DNA: TGTGCCAGCAGCATGGGACTAGCGGGAGCCTTCCACAATGAGCAGTTCTTC. The chain combines TRBV5-4 with TRBJ2-1; the match to TRBD2 covers 14 bases. V shed 4 bases and J 5 bases; nucleotides not matched to a gene: 8. Germline loops: CDR1 SGHNT, CDR2 YYREEE (reference sequence). This CDR3 contains 17 residues. Using reference TRBV5-4 and TRBJ2-1 for the parts outside the CDR3, the full variable domain is ETGVTQSPTHLIKTRGQQVTLRCSSQSGHNTVSWYQQALGQGPQFIFQYYREEENGRGNFPPRFSGLQFPNYSSELNVNALELDDSALYLCASSMGLAGAFHNEQFFGPGTRLTVL.

The chain couples TRBV7-9 to TRBJ2-7, with 9 positions matching TRBD1. Germline lookup yields CDR1 SEHNR and CDR2 FQNEAQ (reference sequence). The ends lost 5 bases at V and 7 bases at J; junction bases unmatched: 15. This CDR3 has 16 residues. As DNA, the CDR3 is TGTGCCAGCAGCCCTGCTACAGGGGGCAAAACTAGAGAGCAGTACTTC. It is translated as CASSPATGGKTREQYF.

The chain uses TRBV28 and TRBJ1-1; D is uncertain. The CDR3 is 14 residues long. V lost 8 bases and J 5 bases, leaving 18 bases between the germline ends. CDR1 is MDHEN, CDR2 SYDVKM, per germline. The CDR3 loop reads CASRYSGGTTEAFF. The DNA of the CDR3 is TGTGCCAGCCGATATTCGGGAGGAACAACTGAAGCTTTCTTT. Supplemented by reference TRBV28 and TRBJ1-1, the full variable domain reads DVKVTQSSRYLVKRTGEKVFLECVQDMDHENMFWYRQDPGLGLRLIYFSYDVKMKEKGDIPEGYSVSREKKERFSLILESASTNQTSMYLCASRYSGGTTEAFFGQGTRLTVV.

This clone was recorded once. The chain combines TRBV27 with TRBJ2-3; 10 bases line up with TRBD2. The CDR3 covers 15 residues. Trimming at V came to 5 bases and at J to 5 bases, leaving 7 bases not matched to a gene. CDR1 MNHEY and CDR2 SMNVEV come from the germline V gene (reference sequence). The CDR3 protein is CASSPRTSGQDTQYF. The CDR3 DNA reads as TGTGCCAGCAGTCCTCGGACTAGCGGTCAAGATACGCAGTATTTT.

The J gene is TRBJ1-2, the V gene TRBV4-2; the D is unclear. Trimming left V 0 bases short and J 4 bases short, with 12 bases between. The CDR3 has 15 amino acids. Germline CDR1 LGHNA, CDR2 YNFKEQ. In nucleotides, the CDR3 is TGTGCCAGCAGCCAAGATGTCCCAGGCGGCTATGGCTACACCTTC. Translated: CASSQDVPGGYGYTF.

This chain connects TRBV5-6 to TRBJ2-7; 9 bases fit TRBD1. The germline V gene has CDR1 SGHDT and CDR2 YYEEEE. This CDR3 spans 14 amino acids. Trimming removed 4 bases from V and 4 bases from J; junction bases left unmatched: 6. The DNA for the CDR3 is TGTGCCAGCAGCGGCGGGACAGGGATATACGAGCAGTACTTC. This codes for CASSGGTGIYEQYF.

V usage is TRBV5-1 and J usage is TRBJ2-1, with D possibly being TRBD1 (6 bases). The CDR3 sequence is 15 residues long. Trimming pared 1 base from V and 4 bases from J, leaving 12 bases between. Germline V gene lookup returns CDR1 SGHRS and CDR2 YFSETQ. Here the CDR3 DNA reads TGCGCCAGCAGCTTGACCGGGACAAATTACAATGAGCAGTTCTTC. Its translation: CASSLTGTNYNEQFF.

This clone showed up just a few times. V gene TRBV6-1 combines with J gene TRBJ2-1; D could derive from TRBD1 or TRBD2 (6 bases each). This CDR3 has 10 residues. V gave up 10 bases and J gave up 8 bases, with 9 bases separating them. The V gene's germline CDR1 is MNHNS and CDR2 SASEGT. The CDR3 reads CAIGGDEQFF. CDR3 DNA: TGTGCCATCGGGGGCGATGAGCAGTTCTTC.

As DNA, the CDR3 is TGTGCCATCAGAGGAGGACCAAACTATGGCTACACCTTC. It codes for CAIRGGPNYGYTF. This chain joins TRBV10-3 and TRBJ1-2; D is unresolved. The CDR3 has 13 amino acids. The V gene's germline CDR1 is ENHRY and CDR2 SYGVKD. Trimming removed 6 bases from V and 2 bases from J, with 10 bases in between.

The chain uses TRBV10-3 and TRBJ2-3; 11 bases fit TRBD1. CDR1 ENHRY and CDR2 SYGVKD come from the germline V gene. Trimming at V came to 7 bases and at J to 5 bases, leaving 5 bases not matched to a gene. CDR3 length: 14 amino acids. The DNA for the CDR3 is TGTGCCATCACCTCCGGGACAGGGGGAGATACGCAGTATTTT. It specifies CAITSGTGGDTQYF.

The rearrangement joins TRBV27 to TRBJ2-1; 13 bases align to TRBD2. J gave up 7 bases and V 3 bases, and 0 bases lay outside the gene matches. The germline gives CDR1 MNHEY, CDR2 SMNVEV (reference sequence). This CDR3 is 14 amino acids long. The CDR3 DNA reads TGTGCCAGCAGTTTGGGACTAGCGGGAAATGAGCAGTTCTTC. Its protein is CASSLGLAGNEQFF.

The chain uses TRBV5-3 and TRBJ2-1; D is unclear. TRBV5-3 is an open reading frame, and its role is uncertain. The CDR3 loop spans 13 amino acids. V gave up 4 bases and J gave up 9 bases, with 14 bases separating them. CDR3 sequence reads: CARSPGPQVEQFF. As DNA, the CDR3 is TGTGCCAGAAGCCCTGGTCCGCAGGTTGAGCAGTTCTTC.

The V gene is TRBV27, the J gene TRBJ2-6; D may be TRBD1 (5 bases). V lost 6 bases to trimming and J lost 4 bases, with 7 bases between them. The germline V gene has CDR1 MNHEY and CDR2 SMNVEV (reference sequence). The CDR3 length is 13 residues. The CDR3 nucleotides read TGTGCCAGCAGGAAGGGGGGGGCCAACGTCCTGACTTTC. This sequence encodes CASRKGGANVLTF.

Ten or more counts support this clone. J is TRBJ2-2 and V is TRBV6-5, with no clear D. The CDR3 loop spans 12 amino acids. Trimming cost V 6 bases and J 7 bases, with 9 bases left between them. Germline V gives CDR1 MNHEY, CDR2 SVGAGI. This CDR3 reads CASRQTLGELFF. DNA for the CDR3: TGTGCCAGCAGGCAGACGCTCGGGGAGCTGTTTTTT.

This clone has just one count. The V call is TRBV6-5, the J call TRBJ2-3; 12 nucleotides match TRBD1. Germline assignment: CDR1 MNHEY and CDR2 SVGAGI. Germline trimming cut 4 bases from V and 7 bases from J; bases unmatched to any gene: 9. This CDR3 contains 16 residues. CDR3 bases: TGTGCCAGCAGTTTCCAACCGGGACAGGGGGCGTATACGCAGTATTTT. Amino acid sequence: CASSFQPGQGAYTQYF.

The chain has TRBV4-2 and TRBJ2-3; 8 nucleotides line up with TRBD2. Trimming cost V 2 bases and J 0 bases; bases outside gene matches: 10. The CDR3 length is 18 residues. Germline-derived CDR1 and CDR2 are LGHNA and YNFKEQ. The CDR3 DNA sequence: TGTGCCAGCAGCCAAACCCGCGCTAGCGGGCCAAGCACAGATACGCAGTATTTT. It translates to CASSQTRASGPSTDTQYF.